A selection of T cell receptor beta chains follows, all from one sample in a study of OX40 agonist ivuxolimab in advanced cancers. Profiled with immunoSEQ multiplex PCR; TCRdb holds only in-frame clones, not every one. The data hold fewer than 70,000 clones, with around 90% observed a single time. The sample consisted of CD4+ or CD8+ T cells sorted from blood, taken in a trial of the OX40 agonist ivuxolimab. The receptors derive from an adult with an advanced solid tumor such as melanoma, head and neck, liver or kidney cancer. Each CDR3 is given with its conserved first and last residue. A D gene is named only where the DNA matches it firmly. Not every row has a clone size; where given, it reads once, few, many or a size class.

j_gene,abundance,v_gene,d_gene,CDR3aa,CDR3nt
TRBJ2-7,-,TRBV9,-,CASSVGSGGTYEQYF,TGTGCCAGCAGCGTAGGTAGCGGAGGGACCTACGAGCAGTACTTC
TRBJ1-4,-,TRBV6-5,TRBD1,CASTPGQPPRKLFF,TGTGCCAGCACCCCGGGACAGCCACCCCGAAAACTGTTTTTT
TRBJ1-2,-,TRBV6-1,TRBD1,CASSESRQGYTF,TGTGCCAGCAGTGAATCGAGACAGGGGTACACCTTC
TRBJ2-4,-,TRBV28,-,CASSFSTGAKNIQYF,TGTGCCAGCAGTTTTTCGACCGGTGCCAAAAACATTCAGTACTTC
TRBJ2-5,-,TRBV15,-,CATSSLQETQYF,TGTGCCACCAGTAGCCTCCAAGAGACCCAGTACTTC
TRBJ1-3,-,TRBV18,-,CASSPLTTTQVKGNTIYF,TGTGCCAGCTCACCACTGACCACCACCCAGGTTAAGGGAAACACCATATATTTT
TRBJ2-2,-,TRBV29-1,TRBD1,CSVDWQGAPAGELFF,TGCAGCGTTGACTGGCAGGGGGCGCCCGCCGGGGAGCTGTTTTTT
TRBJ2-1,-,TRBV7-3,TRBD2,CASSLAGVGYNEQFF,TGTGCCAGCAGCTTAGCGGGAGTGGGGTACAATGAGCAGTTCTTC
TRBJ2-4,-,TRBV18,-,CASSPAQSLAKNIQYF,TGTGCCAGCTCACCGGCACAGAGCCTAGCCAAAAACATTCAGTACTTC
TRBJ1-2,-,TRBV18,-,CASSTGLPATNYGYTF,TGTGCCAGCTCAACAGGCTTACCAGCAACTAACTATGGCTACACCTTC
TRBJ2-1,once,TRBV6-4,-,CASSDLGTPQGEQFF,TGTGCCAGCAGTGACCTCGGGACCCCCCAAGGTGAGCAGTTCTTC
TRBJ2-5,-,TRBV29-1,-,CSAPGTAGMEETQYF,TGCAGCGCACCCGGGACCGCCGGTATGGAAGAGACCCAGTACTTC
TRBJ2-6,-,TRBV19,-,CASSIRVGANVLTF,TGTGCCAGTAGTATCAGGGTTGGGGCCAACGTCCTGACTTTC
TRBJ2-1,-,TRBV25-1,TRBD2,CASSELGLAGGQNEQFF,TGTGCCAGCAGTGAACTGGGACTAGCGGGAGGGCAGAATGAGCAGTTCTTC
TRBJ2-7,-,TRBV28,-,CATRPTGSKPYEQYF,TGTGCCACCAGACCCACAGGGAGTAAGCCCTACGAGCAGTACTTC
TRBJ2-1,-,TRBV7-2,TRBD2,CASSSSGGPYNEQFF,TGTGCCAGCAGCTCTAGCGGGGGGCCCTACAATGAGCAGTTCTTC
TRBJ2-7,-,TRBV4-1,TRBD1,CASSQGDRELGEQYF,TGCGCCAGCAGCCAAGGGGACAGGGAGCTGGGGGAGCAGTACTTC
TRBJ1-5,-,TRBV21-1,-,CASSLRKSNQPQHF,TGTGCCAGCAGCCTCCGAAAGAGCAATCAGCCCCAGCATTTT
TRBJ1-3,-,TRBV4-3,-,CASSQGDIGGNTIYF,TGCGCCAGCAGCCAAGGCGACATTGGAGGAAACACCATATATTTT
TRBJ1-2,few,TRBV6-5,-,CASYFGLGGGYTF,TGTGCCAGCTATTTCGGGTTGGGTGGCGGCTACACCTTC
TRBJ1-2,-,TRBV6-6,-,CASTGTGGNYGYTF,TGTGCCAGCACCGGGACGGGGGGGAACTATGGCTACACCTTC
TRBJ1-1,-,TRBV2,TRBD1,CASILDRARGTEAFF,TGTGCCAGCATTCTCGACAGGGCCCGGGGCACTGAAGCTTTCTTT
TRBJ2-7,-,TRBV5-1,TRBD2,CASSSQTSGPPYEQYF,TGCGCCAGCAGCTCCCAGACTAGCGGGCCTCCCTACGAGCAGTACTTC
TRBJ2-7,-,TRBV4-1,-,CASSQRPLATSYEQYF,TGCGCCAGCAGCCAACGCCCCCTAGCGACCTCCTACGAGCAGTACTTC
TRBJ1-1,-,TRBV6-6,TRBD1,CASSSHRGNTEAFF,TGTGCCAGCAGTTCCCACAGGGGGAACACTGAAGCTTTCTTT
TRBJ2-3,-,TRBV11-2,TRBD2,CASSLVAGGPDTQYF,TGTGCCAGCAGCTTAGTAGCGGGAGGGCCGGATACGCAGTATTTT
TRBJ2-7,-,TRBV14,TRBD1,CASSQWAGGYEQYF,TGTGCCAGCAGCCAGTGGGCAGGGGGCTACGAGCAGTACTTC
TRBJ2-2,-,TRBV4-3,TRBD2,CASSIRTSGDPTGELFF,TGCGCCAGCAGCATCCGGACTAGCGGGGACCCCACCGGGGAGCTGTTTTTT
TRBJ2-5,-,TRBV6-5,-,CASSHQAYQETQYF,TGTGCCAGCAGCCACCAGGCATACCAAGAGACCCAGTACTTC